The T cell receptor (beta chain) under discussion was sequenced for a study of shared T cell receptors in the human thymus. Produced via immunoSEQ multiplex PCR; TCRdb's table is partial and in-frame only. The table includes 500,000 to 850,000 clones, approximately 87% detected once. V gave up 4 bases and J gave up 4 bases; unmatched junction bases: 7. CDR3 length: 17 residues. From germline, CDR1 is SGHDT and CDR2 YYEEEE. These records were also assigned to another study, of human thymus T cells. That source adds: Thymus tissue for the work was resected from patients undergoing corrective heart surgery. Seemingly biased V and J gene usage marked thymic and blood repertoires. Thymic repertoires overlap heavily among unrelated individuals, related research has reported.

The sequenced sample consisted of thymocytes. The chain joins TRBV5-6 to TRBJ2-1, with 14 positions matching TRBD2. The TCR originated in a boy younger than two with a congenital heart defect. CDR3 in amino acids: CASSPTSGRVTYNEQFF. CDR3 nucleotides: TGTGCCAGCAGCCCGACTAGCGGGAGGGTAACATACAATGAGCAGTTCTTC.